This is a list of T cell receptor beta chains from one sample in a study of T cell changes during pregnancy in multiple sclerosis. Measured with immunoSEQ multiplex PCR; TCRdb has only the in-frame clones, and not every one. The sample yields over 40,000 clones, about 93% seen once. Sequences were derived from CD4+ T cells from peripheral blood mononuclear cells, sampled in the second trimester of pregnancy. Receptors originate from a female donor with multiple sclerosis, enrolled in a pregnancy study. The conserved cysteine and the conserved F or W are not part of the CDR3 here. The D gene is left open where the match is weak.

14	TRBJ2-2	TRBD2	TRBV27	ASSLSSGANTGELF
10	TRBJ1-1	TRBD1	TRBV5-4	ASSLDRGGAF
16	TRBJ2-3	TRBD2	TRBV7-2	ASSLDSGGDPSTDTQY
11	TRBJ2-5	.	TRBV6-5	ASSYSGDETQY
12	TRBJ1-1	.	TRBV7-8	ASSSQKQATEAF
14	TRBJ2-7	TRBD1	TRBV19	ASSNNAGTGLGEQY
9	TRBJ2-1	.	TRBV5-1	ASALEGEQF
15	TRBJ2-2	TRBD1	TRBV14	ASSQASGTGVTGELF
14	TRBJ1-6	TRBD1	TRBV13	ASSGGTGQSNSPLH
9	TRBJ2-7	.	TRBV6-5	ASSYLDEQY
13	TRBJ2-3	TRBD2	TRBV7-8	ASSDSGGSTDTQY
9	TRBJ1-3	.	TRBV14	ASSHSGQQY
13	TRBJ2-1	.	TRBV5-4	ASSLRQALGNEQF
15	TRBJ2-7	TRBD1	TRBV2	ASSSSSDRDDPYEQY
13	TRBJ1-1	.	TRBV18	ASSLGGTENTEAF
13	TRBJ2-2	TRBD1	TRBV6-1	ASSELQGEAGELF
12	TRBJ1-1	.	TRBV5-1	ASSLLKGSTEAF
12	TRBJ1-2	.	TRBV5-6	ASSYGDTNYGYT
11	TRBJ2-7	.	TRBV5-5	ASSSFSLSEQY
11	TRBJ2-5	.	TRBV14	ASSHPPRETQY
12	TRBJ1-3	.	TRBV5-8	ASSNSGFGNTIY
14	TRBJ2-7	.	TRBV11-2	ASSSLPRVSSYEQY
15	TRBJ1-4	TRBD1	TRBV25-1	ASSDQGRGTTNEKLF
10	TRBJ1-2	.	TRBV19	ASSTRQAGYT
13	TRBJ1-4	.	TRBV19	ASSIPPGLGEKLF
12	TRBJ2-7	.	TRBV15	ATSTRDSAYEQY
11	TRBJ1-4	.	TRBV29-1	SVGMGASQKLF
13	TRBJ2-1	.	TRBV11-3	ASSSDGSSYNEQF
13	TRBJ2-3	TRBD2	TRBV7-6	ASSLGGLQSDTQY
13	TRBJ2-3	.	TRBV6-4	ASSDSPFRADTQY
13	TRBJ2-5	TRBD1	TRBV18	ASSPGTGVQETQY
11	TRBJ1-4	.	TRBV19	ASSIDRGEKLF
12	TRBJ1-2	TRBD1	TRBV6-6	ASHLPGQGYGYT
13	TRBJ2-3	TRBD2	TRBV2	ASKGTSGSTDTQY
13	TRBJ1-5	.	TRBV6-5	ASSRGGPSNQPQH
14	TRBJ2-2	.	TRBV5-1	ASSLGQGRGTGELF
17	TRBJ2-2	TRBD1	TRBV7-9	ASSLIGGAAYKNTGELF
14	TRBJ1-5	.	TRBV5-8	ASSLGGLTGNQPQH
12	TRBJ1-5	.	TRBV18	ASSTGQTNQPQH
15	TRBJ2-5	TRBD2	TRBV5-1	ASSLGGLAGIQETQY
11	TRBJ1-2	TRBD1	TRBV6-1	ASSVDRGYGYT
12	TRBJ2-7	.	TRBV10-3	AISPARETYEQY
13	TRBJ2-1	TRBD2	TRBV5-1	ASSIGGSSYNEQF
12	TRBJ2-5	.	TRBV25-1	ASSEYRAQETQY
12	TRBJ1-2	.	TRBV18	ASSPGTLDYGYT
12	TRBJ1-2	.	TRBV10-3	AISEGVRVEGYT